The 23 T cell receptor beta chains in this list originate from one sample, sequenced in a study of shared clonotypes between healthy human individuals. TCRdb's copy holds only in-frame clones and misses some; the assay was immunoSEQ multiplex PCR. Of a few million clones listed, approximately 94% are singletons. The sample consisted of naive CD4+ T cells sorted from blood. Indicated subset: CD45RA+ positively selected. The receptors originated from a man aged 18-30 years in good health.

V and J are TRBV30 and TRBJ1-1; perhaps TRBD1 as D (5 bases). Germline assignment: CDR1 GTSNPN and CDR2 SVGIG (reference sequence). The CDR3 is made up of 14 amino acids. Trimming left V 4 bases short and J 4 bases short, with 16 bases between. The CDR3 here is CAWTRGMSFTEAFF. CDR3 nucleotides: TGTGCCTGGACCCGGGGGATGAGCTTCACTGAAGCTTTCTTT.

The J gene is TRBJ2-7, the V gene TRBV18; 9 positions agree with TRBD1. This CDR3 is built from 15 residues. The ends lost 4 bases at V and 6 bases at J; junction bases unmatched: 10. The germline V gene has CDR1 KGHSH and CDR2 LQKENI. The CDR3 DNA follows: TGTGCCAGCTCACAGGGACAGGGAGATCTAACCGAGCAGTACTTC. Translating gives CASSQGQGDLTEQYF.

In DNA form, the CDR3 reads TGTGCCAGCAGTCCCGGGACTATTGAAGAAAAACTGTTTTTT. This sequence encodes CASSPGTIEEKLFF. The genes are TRBV6-5 and TRBJ1-4, with D possibly matching TRBD1 (5 bases). Trimming stripped 5 bases from V and 8 bases from J, with 15 bases between. The CDR3 runs 14 residues. CDR1 is MNHEY and CDR2 is SVGAGI in the germline V gene.

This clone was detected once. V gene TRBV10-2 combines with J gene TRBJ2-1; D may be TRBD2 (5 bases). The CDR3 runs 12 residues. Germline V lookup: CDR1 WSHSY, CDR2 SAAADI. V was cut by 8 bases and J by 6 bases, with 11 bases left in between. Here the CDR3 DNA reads TGCGCCAGCTCTGGCCGGGGCAATGAGCAGTTCTTC. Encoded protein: CASSGRGNEQFF.

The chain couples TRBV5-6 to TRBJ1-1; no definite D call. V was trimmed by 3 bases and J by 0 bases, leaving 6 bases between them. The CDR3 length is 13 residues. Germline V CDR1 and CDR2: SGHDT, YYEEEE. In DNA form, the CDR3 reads TGTGCCAGCAGCTCATTCATGAACACTGAAGCTTTCTTT. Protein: CASSSFMNTEAFF.

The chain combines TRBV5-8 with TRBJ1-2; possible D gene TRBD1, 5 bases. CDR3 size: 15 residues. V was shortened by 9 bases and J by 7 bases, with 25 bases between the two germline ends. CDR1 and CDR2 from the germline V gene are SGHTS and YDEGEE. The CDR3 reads CATTEGIRARGGYTF. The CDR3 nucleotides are TGTGCCACCACCGAGGGTATCAGGGCTAGAGGTGGCTACACCTTC.

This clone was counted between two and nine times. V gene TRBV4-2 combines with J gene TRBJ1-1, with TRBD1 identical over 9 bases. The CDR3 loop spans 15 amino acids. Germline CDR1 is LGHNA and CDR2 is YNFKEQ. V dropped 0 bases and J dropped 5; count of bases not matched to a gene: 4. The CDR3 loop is CASSQEGGQGTEAFF. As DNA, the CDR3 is TGTGCCAGCAGCCAAGAAGGTGGACAGGGGACTGAAGCTTTCTTT.

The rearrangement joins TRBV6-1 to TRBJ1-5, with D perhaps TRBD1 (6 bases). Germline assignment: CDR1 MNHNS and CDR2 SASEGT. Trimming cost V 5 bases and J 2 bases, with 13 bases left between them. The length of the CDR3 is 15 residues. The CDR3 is CASSPTGIGNQPQHF. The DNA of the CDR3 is TGTGCCAGCAGTCCTACAGGGATCGGCAATCAGCCCCAGCATTTT.

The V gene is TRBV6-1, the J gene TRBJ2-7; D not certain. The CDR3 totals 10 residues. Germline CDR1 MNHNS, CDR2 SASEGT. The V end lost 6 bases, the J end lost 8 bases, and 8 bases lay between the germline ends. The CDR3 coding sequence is TGTGCCAGCAGGGGATACCAGCAGTACTTC. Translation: CASRGYQQYF.

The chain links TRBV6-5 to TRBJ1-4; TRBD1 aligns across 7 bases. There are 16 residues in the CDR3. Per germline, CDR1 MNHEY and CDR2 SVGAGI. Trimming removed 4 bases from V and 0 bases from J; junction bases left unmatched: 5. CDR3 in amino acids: CASSWQGGATNEKLFF. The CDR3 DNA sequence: TGTGCCAGCAGTTGGCAGGGGGGAGCAACTAATGAAAAACTGTTTTTT.

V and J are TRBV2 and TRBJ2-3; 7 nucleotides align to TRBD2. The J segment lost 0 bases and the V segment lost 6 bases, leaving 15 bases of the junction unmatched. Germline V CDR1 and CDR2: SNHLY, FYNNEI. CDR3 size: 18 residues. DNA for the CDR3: TGTGCCAGCAGGGCAAGACTAGCCTTGGTAACTAGCACAGATACGCAGTATTTT. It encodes CASRARLALVTSTDTQYF.

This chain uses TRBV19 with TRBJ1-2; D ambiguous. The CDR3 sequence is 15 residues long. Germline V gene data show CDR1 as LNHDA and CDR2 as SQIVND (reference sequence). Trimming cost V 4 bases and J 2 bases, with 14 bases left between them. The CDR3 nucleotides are TGTGCCAGTAGTACAGACCCCCGACTGAACTATGGCTACACCTTC. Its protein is CASSTDPRLNYGYTF.

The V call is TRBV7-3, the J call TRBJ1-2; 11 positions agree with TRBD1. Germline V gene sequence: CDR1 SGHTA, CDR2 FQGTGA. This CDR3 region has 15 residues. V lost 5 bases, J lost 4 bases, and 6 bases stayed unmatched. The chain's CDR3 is CASSRDGTGGYGYTF. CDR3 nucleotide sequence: TGTGCCAGCAGCCGAGACGGGACAGGGGGCTATGGCTACACCTTC.

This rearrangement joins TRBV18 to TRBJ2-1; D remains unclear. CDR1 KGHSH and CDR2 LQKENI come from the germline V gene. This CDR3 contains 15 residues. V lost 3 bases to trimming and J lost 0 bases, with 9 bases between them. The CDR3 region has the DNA TGTGCCAGCTCACCCGAATTACTCTCCTACAATGAGCAGTTCTTC. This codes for CASSPELLSYNEQFF.

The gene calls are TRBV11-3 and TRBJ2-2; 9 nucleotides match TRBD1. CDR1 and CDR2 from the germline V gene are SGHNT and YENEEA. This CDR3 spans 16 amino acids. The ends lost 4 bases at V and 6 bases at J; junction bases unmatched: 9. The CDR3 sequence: CASSSGQGRVAGELFF. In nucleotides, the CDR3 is TGTGCCAGCAGCTCGGGACAGGGCAGGGTGGCCGGGGAGCTGTTTTTT. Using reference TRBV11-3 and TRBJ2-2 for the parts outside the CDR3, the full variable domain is EAGVVQSPRYKIIEKKQPVAFWCNPISGHNTLYWYLQNLGQGPELLIRYENEEAVDDSQLPKDRFSAERLKGVDSTLKIQPAELGDSAVYLCASSSGQGRVAGELFFGEGSRLTVL.

CDR3 bases: TGCGCCAGCAGCCAGACCCTGGGCCCTAATGAAAAACTGTTTTTT. It yields the protein CASSQTLGPNEKLFF. The V and J genes are TRBV4-1 and TRBJ1-4; D gene uncertain. This CDR3 is 15 amino acids long. V lost 3 bases, J lost 3 bases, and 11 bases lay in between. Germline values: CDR1 MGHRA, CDR2 YSYEKL.

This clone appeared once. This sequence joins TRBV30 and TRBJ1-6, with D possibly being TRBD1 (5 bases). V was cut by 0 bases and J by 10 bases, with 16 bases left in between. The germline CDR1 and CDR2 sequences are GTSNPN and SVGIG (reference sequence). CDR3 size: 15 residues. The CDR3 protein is CAWSVSGGGRSPLHF. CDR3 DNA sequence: TGTGCCTGGAGTGTATCGGGGGGAGGGAGGTCACCCCTCCACTTT.

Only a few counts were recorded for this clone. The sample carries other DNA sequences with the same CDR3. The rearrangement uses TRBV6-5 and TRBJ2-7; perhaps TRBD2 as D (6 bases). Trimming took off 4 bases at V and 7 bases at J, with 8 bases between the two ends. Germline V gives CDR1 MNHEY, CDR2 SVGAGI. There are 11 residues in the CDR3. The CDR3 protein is CASSSGGEQYF. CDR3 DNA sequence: TGTGCCAGCAGTTCTGGGGGGGAGCAGTACTTC.

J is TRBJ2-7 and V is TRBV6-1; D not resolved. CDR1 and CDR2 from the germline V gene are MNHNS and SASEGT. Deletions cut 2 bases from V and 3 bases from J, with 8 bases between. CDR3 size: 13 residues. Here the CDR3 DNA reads TGTGCCAGCAGTGAAACTCCCAGCTACGAGCAGTACTTC. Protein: CASSETPSYEQYF.

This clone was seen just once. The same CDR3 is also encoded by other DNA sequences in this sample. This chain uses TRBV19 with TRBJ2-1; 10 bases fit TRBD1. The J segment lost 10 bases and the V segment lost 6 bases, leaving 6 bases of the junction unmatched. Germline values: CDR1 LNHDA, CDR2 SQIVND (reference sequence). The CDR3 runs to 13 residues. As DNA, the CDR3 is TGTGCCAGTAGCCCGGGACAGGGGCACGAGCAGTTCTTC. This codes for CASSPGQGHEQFF. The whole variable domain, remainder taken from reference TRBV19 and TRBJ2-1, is DGGITQSPKYLFRKEGQNVTLSCEQNLNHDAMYWYRQDPGQGLRLIYYSQIVNDFQKGDIAEGYSVSREKKESFPLTVTSAQKNPTAFYLCASSPGQGHEQFFGPGTRLTVL.

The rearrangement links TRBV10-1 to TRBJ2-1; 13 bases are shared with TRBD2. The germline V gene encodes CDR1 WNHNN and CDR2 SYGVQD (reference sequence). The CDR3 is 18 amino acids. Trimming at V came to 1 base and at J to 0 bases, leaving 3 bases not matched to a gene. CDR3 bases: TGCGCCAGCAGTGAGTTCAGGACTAGCGGGAGCTCCTACAATGAGCAGTTCTTC. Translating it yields CASSEFRTSGSSYNEQFF.

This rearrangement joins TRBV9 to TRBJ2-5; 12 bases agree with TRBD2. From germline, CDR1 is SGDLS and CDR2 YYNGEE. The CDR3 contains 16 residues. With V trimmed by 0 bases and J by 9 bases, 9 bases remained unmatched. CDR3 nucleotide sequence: TGTGCCAGCAGCGTAGCAGCGGAGACTAGCGGGAGCTCCCAGTACTTC. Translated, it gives CASSVAAETSGSSQYF.

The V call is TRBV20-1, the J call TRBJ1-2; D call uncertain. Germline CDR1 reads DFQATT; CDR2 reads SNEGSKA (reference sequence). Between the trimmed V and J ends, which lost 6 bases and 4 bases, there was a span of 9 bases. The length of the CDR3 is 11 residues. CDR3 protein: CSARLPYGYTF. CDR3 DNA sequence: TGCAGTGCCAGGCTCCCCTATGGCTACACCTTC.